This T cell receptor beta chain was sequenced during a study of T cells in Graves' hyperthyroidism and ophthalmopathy. The germline V gene encodes CDR1 SNHLY and CDR2 FYNNEI. V was cut by 7 bases and J by 2 bases, with 9 bases left in between. The CDR3 runs to 12 residues. This clonotype was counted ten times or more. Its cognate antigen is unknown. Broader study findings: Most thyroid clonotypes expanded above 0.001 appeared in blood too.

TCR beta CDR3 regions were amplified from RNA. In the first-round RT-PCR of the TCR CDR3, the HTBI primer set was used. From the multiplex PCR reads, TCRdb called clonotypes with MiXCR, one entry per CDR3 protein. Among about 400,000 distinct CDR3 sequences, roughly 13% were seen once, and the ten largest hold around 27%. The sequence was obtained from a man between 50 and 59 years old with Graves' ophthalmopathy. The specimen was blood. V usage is TRBV2 and J usage is TRBJ2-7; possible D gene TRBD1, 6 bases. CDR3: CASTRTAYEQYF. CDR3 coding DNA: TGTGCCAGCACCCGGACAGCCTACGAGCAGTACTTC.